The rows below give T cell receptor beta chains drawn from one sample of a study of T cells in Graves' hyperthyroidism and ophthalmopathy. TCRdb reanalysed the multiplex PCR reads using MiXCR and keeps one entry per CDR3 protein. The table records around 180,000 distinct CDR3 sequences, about 17% of them present only once. The sample comprised blood. These receptors originate from a woman in her 50s with Graves' hyperthyroidism. Both conserved end residues are part of each CDR3. D genes are given only for firm matches. Some rows have no size entry. The others give once, few or many, or a class for an expanded clone.

v_call	j_call	clone_size	d_call	cdr3_nt	cdr3_aa
TRBV28	TRBJ2-5	-	TRBD1	TGCGCCAGCAGTTTCATACAGGGGAGAGAGACCCAGTACTTC	CASSFIQGRETQYF
TRBV9	TRBJ2-2	many	-	TGTGCCAGCAGTACACAACGAGCTAGGCAGGGGCTCGACAACGCCGGGGAGCTGTTTTTT	CASSTQRARQGLDNAGELFF
TRBV5-1	TRBJ2-1	many	-	TGCGCCAGCAGCAAGAACAGGGAACGGCAGTTCTTC	CASSKNRERQFF
TRBV6-1	TRBJ2-3	-	-	TGTGCCAGCCAAGGACAGATCACAGATACGCAGTATTTT	CASQGQITDTQYF
TRBV3-1	TRBJ1-1	many	-	TGTGCCAGCAGCCAAGAAGGAGACATACGTGAAGCTTTCTTT	CASSQEGDIREAFF
TRBV14	TRBJ2-2	few	-	TGTGCCAGCAGACCCGCAGGGGTCAACACCGGGGAGCTGTTTTTT	CASRPAGVNTGELFF
TRBV7-9	TRBJ1-1	many	-	TGTGCCAGCAGCCCATGGCCCCGAGAAGGGAACACTGAAGCTTTCTTT	CASSPWPREGNTEAFF
TRBV11-3	TRBJ2-1	many	TRBD1	TGTGCCAGCAGCTCCATGGACAGGGCCAATGAGCAGTTCTTC	CASSSMDRANEQFF
TRBV5-1	TRBJ2-7	-	TRBD1	TGCGCCAGCAGCGAGGACAGGGGGCTCATCTACGAGCAGTACTTC	CASSEDRGLIYEQYF
TRBV5-1	TRBJ2-1	many	TRBD1	TGCGCCAGCAGCTTGGAACAGGGGCACAATGAGCAGTTCTTC	CASSLEQGHNEQFF
TRBV5-4	TRBJ1-2	-	-	TGTGCCAGCAGCTTGGTAAATCAAGGGAACTATGGCTACACCTTC	CASSLVNQGNYGYTF
TRBV19	TRBJ1-5	-	-	TGTGCCAGTAGTATAGGATTTGCAGGGAATCAGCCCCAGCATTTT	CASSIGFAGNQPQHF
TRBV29-1	TRBJ2-5	many	-	TGCAGCGTTGAACGGGGCCAAGAGACCCAGTACTTC	CSVERGQETQYF
TRBV7-2	TRBJ2-3	-	TRBD2	TGTGCCAGCAGCCCTATAAGCGGGGCCGTCGCAGATACGCAGTATTTT	CASSPISGAVADTQYF
TRBV3-1	TRBJ1-5	many	-	TGTGCCAGCAGCCCATCGGGGGGGACCCAGCCCCAGCATTTT	CASSPSGGTQPQHF
TRBV3-1	TRBJ2-2	many	-	TGTGCCAGCAGCCAATTGGTGGGGGAGCTGTTTTTT	CASSQLVGELFF
TRBV7-3	TRBJ2-1	many	-	TGTGCCAGCAGCTTGGGACTCAGCTCCTACAATGAGCAGTTCTTC	CASSLGLSSYNEQFF
TRBV9	TRBJ1-6	-	-	TGTGCCCGCAGCGTCCGGGGGGGAGCCAATTCACCCCTCCACTTT	CARSVRGGANSPLHF
TRBV18	TRBJ2-7	-	TRBD1	TGTGCCAGCTCGGACCCCCGGGACAGCTACGAGCAGTACTTC	CASSDPRDSYEQYF
TRBV12-3/TRBV12-4	TRBJ2-2	many	-	TGTGCCAGCAGAACTGACAGATACACCGGGGAGCTGTTTTTT	CASRTDRYTGELFF
TRBV19	TRBJ1-1	many	-	TGTGCCAGTAGTATCGTTATGAACACTGAAGCTTTCTTT	CASSIVMNTEAFF
TRBV9	TRBJ1-1	many	-	TGTGCCAGCAGCCTCGGGACAAGTGAGGCTTGGGCTGAAGCTTTCTTT	CASSLGTSEAWAEAFF
TRBV13	TRBJ2-5	many	TRBD2	TGTGCCAGCAGCCCGCGGGGGAAAGAGACCCAGTACTTC	CASSPRGKETQYF
TRBV12-3/TRBV12-4	TRBJ2-7	-	-	TGTGCCAGCAGTTTAGAGGAAGGCGGGGTAGCCTACGAGCAGTACTTC	CASSLEEGGVAYEQYF
TRBV24-1	TRBJ2-1	many	-	TGTGCCACCAGTGACCCAGGGAAGGAGCAGTTCTTC	CATSDPGKEQFF
TRBV2	TRBJ2-7	few	TRBD1	TGTGCCAGCAGTCTTTCAAGACAGGGAACCTACGAGCAGTACTTC	CASSLSRQGTYEQYF
TRBV20-1	TRBJ2-3	many	TRBD1	TGCAGTGCTAGCCGCCGGGACAGGGGTTTAGATACGCAGTATTTT	CSASRRDRGLDTQYF
TRBV3-1	TRBJ2-1	few	TRBD2	TGTGCCAGCAGCCAAGATCTTGTAGCGGGGGGGTTCGACAATGAGCAGTTCTTC	CASSQDLVAGGFDNEQFF
TRBV19	TRBJ2-1	many	-	TGTGCCAGTAGTAACCAGGGAGCCCCATCCTACAATGAGCAGTTCTTC	CASSNQGAPSYNEQFF
TRBV28	TRBJ1-4	many	TRBD1	TGTGCCAGCAGATCGACAGGGGGAGGAAAACTGTTTTTT	CASRSTGGGKLFF
TRBV6-1	TRBJ2-1	once	TRBD2	TGTGCCAGCAGTCGTAGGGAAGCGGGAAATGAGCAGTTCTTC	CASSRREAGNEQFF
TRBV9	TRBJ2-5	many	TRBD2	TGTGCCAGCAGCGTAGGGGGACTAGCGATCGAGACCCAGTACTTC	CASSVGGLAIETQYF
TRBV7-3	TRBJ2-5	many	TRBD1	TGTGCCAGCAGCTTAGCTGGGACAGTCCAAGAGACCCAGTACTTC	CASSLAGTVQETQYF